These 7 T cell receptor beta chains came from one sample sequenced in a study of cytomegalovirus exposure and HLA in healthy donors. The PCR employed 60 Vbeta primers together with 13 Jbeta primers. Here immunoSEQ multiplex PCR was the method, and the copy in TCRdb shows in-frame clones only, minus some. The repertoire holds approximately 76,000 clones, with 73% as singletons. The sequenced sample was PBMCs. The receptors were gathered from a woman aged 40 to 49 in good health and CMV-seropositive.

The chain is built from TRBV20-1 and TRBJ2-5, with D perhaps matching TRBD1 (6 bases). The CDR3 is made up of 11 amino acids. Germline V gene sequence: CDR1 DFQATT, CDR2 SNEGSKA (reference sequence). The CDR3 here is CKTGEGETQYF. The CDR3 bases are TGCAAGACAGGAGAGGGTGAGACCCAGTACTTC.

About this clone: The junction does not match germline at one end; this may be a read error. The chain recombines TRBV29-1 with TRBJ2-3, with 7 bases lining up with TRBD1. This CDR3 has 15 amino acids. The V gene's germline CDR1 is SQVTM and CDR2 ANQGSEA. The DNA for the CDR3 is TGCAGCGTTGTGTATTTAGGGACAGTAGTTTATACGCAGGATTTT. This codes for CSVVYLGTVVYTQDF.

V is TRBV30 and J is TRBJ1-5, with D unresolved. V was trimmed by 7 bases and J by 6 bases, leaving 16 bases between them. Germline CDR1 and CDR2: GTSNPN and SVGIG (reference sequence). The CDR3 is 13 amino acids. The DNA for the CDR3 is TGTGCCTTCAAGGGCCTCGAGGGTCAGCCCCAGCATTTT. Amino acid sequence: CAFKGLEGQPQHF.

The rearrangement joins TRBV5-1 to TRBJ2-7; D may be TRBD1 (6 bases). Trimming removed 3 bases at V and 3 bases at J, with 16 bases between. CDR1 and CDR2 (germline): SGHRS, YFSETQ. The length of the CDR3 is 15 residues. The CDR3 sequence is CASSSISEGDYEQYF. CDR3 sequence (DNA): TGCGCCAGCAGCTCTATTTCCGAGGGGGACTACGAGCAGTACTTC. The whole variable domain, filled in from reference TRBV5-1 and TRBJ2-7, reads KAGVTQTPRYLIKTRGQQVTLSCSPISGHRSVSWYQQTPGQGLQFLFEYFSETQRNKGNFPGRFSGRQFSNSRSEMNVSTLELGDSALYLCASSSISEGDYEQYFGPGTRLTVT.

This clone was counted only a few times. The chain uses TRBV21-1 and TRBJ1-1; whether TRBD1, the table's D call, matches the DNA was not checked. TRBV21-1 is classified as a pseudogene. This CDR3 spans 15 amino acids. CDR3 DNA sequence: TGTGCCAGCAGCAAGGGAAGGCAGGGAAACACTGAAGCTTTCTTT. It yields the protein CASSKGRQGNTEAFF.

This chain joins TRBV27 and TRBJ2-7; D might be TRBD2 (5 bases). CDR1 MNHEY and CDR2 SMNVEV come from the germline V gene (reference sequence). The CDR3 is made up of 17 amino acids. Trimming took off 3 bases at V and 2 bases at J, with 20 bases between the two ends. The CDR3 reads CASSFRLTRAEPYEQYF. As DNA, the CDR3 is TGTGCCAGCAGTTTCCGCTTAACTAGGGCCGAACCCTACGAGCAGTACTTC.

The chain recombines TRBV18 with TRBJ2-5, with D tentatively TRBD1 (6 bases). Trimming stripped 4 bases from V and 4 bases from J, with 19 bases between. This CDR3 has 16 amino acids. The V gene's germline CDR1 is KGHSH and CDR2 LQKENI. The CDR3 here is CASSRSAQGGGETQYF. In DNA form, the CDR3 reads TGTGCCAGCTCACGTTCGGCACAGGGTGGAGGAGAGACCCAGTACTTC. The complete variable domain, with remaining parts taken from reference TRBV18 and TRBJ2-5, reads NAGVMQNPRHLVRRRGQEARLRCSPMKGHSHVYWYRQLPEEGLKFMVYLQKENIIDESGMPKERFSAEFPKEGPSILRIQQVVRGDSAAYFCASSRSAQGGGETQYFGPGTRLLVL.